Listed here are 4 T cell receptor beta chains from one sample, sequenced in a study of blood T cell repertoires in COVID-19. TCRdb keeps only in-frame clones here, not all; method: immunoSEQ multiplex PCR. Of more than 150,000 clones detected, about 83% appear once; the ten largest clones hold roughly 13%. The specimen sequenced was peripheral blood. The receptors derive from a man aged 70 or older who had recovered from COVID-19.

Only a few counts were recorded for this clone. The genes are TRBV6-5 and TRBJ2-1; no clear D. Germline V gene data show CDR1 as MNHEY and CDR2 as SVGAGI. The CDR3 has 13 residues. With 6 bases removed from V and 8 bases from J, the gap between germline ends came to 14 bases. CDR3 in amino acids: CASRPPYSDEQFF. CDR3 bases: TGTGCCAGCAGGCCCCCCTATTCCGATGAGCAGTTCTTC.

The table lists this clone with a count of one. CDR3 DNA: TGTGCCAGCAGCGTAGGGGGAGACACCATATATTTT. As protein: CASSVGGDTIYF. The chain employs TRBV9 and TRBJ1-3; D is unresolved. V was trimmed by 0 bases and J by 8 bases, leaving 6 bases between them. Germline V gene data show CDR1 as SGDLS and CDR2 as YYNGEE. This CDR3 is 12 amino acids long.

The chain carries TRBV3-1 (or the pseudogene TRBV3-2) and TRBJ2-4, with D unresolved. The CDR3 is made up of 12 amino acids. Between the trimmed V and J ends, which lost 2 bases and 9 bases, there was a span of 8 bases. In germline, CDR1 is LGHDT, CDR2 YNNKEL (reference sequence). CDR3 amino acids: CASSQSPGIQYF. CDR3 coding DNA: TGTGCCAGCAGCCAATCCCCAGGCATTCAGTACTTC.

The chain employs TRBV6-5 and TRBJ2-2; D might be TRBD1 (5 bases). CDR3 length: 15 residues. Germline assignment: CDR1 MNHEY and CDR2 SVGAGI. V was pared by 4 bases and J by 5 bases, with 14 bases between. The CDR3 DNA follows: TGTGCCAGCAGTTTAATTTTAAGGGGTACCGGGGAGCTGTTTTTT. Its translation: CASSLILRGTGELFF.